This T cell receptor beta chain was profiled in a study of shared clonotypes between healthy human individuals. Background on the study: Three plates each covered CD4 naive and memory; CD8 naive two, CD8 memory one.

Trimming cost V 4 bases and J 3 bases; bases outside gene matches: 2. This CDR3 is 14 amino acids long. Germline CDR1 reads MGHDK; CDR2 reads SYGVNS. Study-level points and caveats: Non-shared clonotypes were found to have lower generation probabilities than the clonotypes that were shared by all four of the sorted-subset donors. Despite large depth, rarefaction showed incomplete sorted-subset sequencing. With few donors, the genetic and exposure-history diversity represented was limited.

This clone was observed a handful of times. Its target is not known. Other DNA sequences from this sample encode an identical CDR3 as well. Generated by immunoSEQ multiplex PCR, the TCRdb table keeps only in-frame clones and is missing some. The sample yields fewer than 850,000 clones, 60% to 80% seen once. This sequence joins TRBV25-1 and TRBJ1-1; 10 positions match TRBD1. This TCR came from a woman in her twenties or thirties in good health. The specimen was memory CD4+ T cells sorted from blood. Subset reported: CD45RA-negative fraction. Here the CDR3 DNA reads TGTGCCAGCAGTGCGGACAGGGGGTACACTGAAGCTTTCTTT. Translating it yields CASSADRGYTEAFF.